The 10 T cell receptor beta chains below were found in one sample sequenced in a study of T cell responses to AZD1222 COVID-19 vaccine. Clones were read by immunoSEQ multiplex PCR, and TCRdb kept only the in-frame ones, dropping some. Of fewer than 130,000 clones in the sample, approximately 92% are singletons; the top ten hold roughly 2.7%. The material sequenced was peripheral blood, taken 28 days after the second AZD1222 dose. The receptors stem from an adult who received the AZD1222 COVID-19 vaccine.

This chain uses TRBV6-5 with TRBJ2-3; TRBD2 matches 7 bases. Germline V CDR1 and CDR2: MNHEY, SVGAGI. The J segment lost 5 bases and the V segment lost 0 bases, leaving 2 bases of the junction unmatched. The CDR3 spans 14 residues. The CDR3 bases are TGTGCCAGCAGTTACTCGACGGGGGGAGATACGCAGTATTTT. This translates into CASSYSTGGDTQYF.

The chain combines TRBV5-1 with TRBJ2-6; D remains ambiguous. Germline CDR1 reads SGHRS; CDR2 reads YFSETQ. V was clipped by 3 bases and J by 4 bases, with 14 bases between them. The CDR3 contains 16 residues. CDR3: CASSSDGPTGANVLTF. The DNA of the CDR3 is TGCGCCAGCAGCTCGGACGGGCCCACGGGGGCCAACGTCCTGACTTTC.

This clone was counted a single time. The V call is TRBV29-1, the J call TRBJ2-7, with D possibly TRBD1 on 5 matching bases. The CDR3 loop spans 12 amino acids. Germline values: CDR1 SQVTM, CDR2 ANQGSEA. Trimming shortened V by 4 bases and J by 1 base, and 8 bases separated the two germline ends. The CDR3 DNA sequence: TGCAGCGTTGTTGGGGCATCCTACGAGCAGTACTTC. This codes for CSVVGASYEQYF.

The chain uses TRBV5-1 and TRBJ2-1; no definite D call. The CDR3 is 14 amino acids. V shed 2 bases and J shed 0 bases, with 6 bases lying between them. Germline V CDR1 and CDR2: SGHRS, YFSETQ. CDR3: CASSLSASYNEQFF. The CDR3 DNA follows: TGCGCCAGCAGCTTAAGCGCCTCCTACAATGAGCAGTTCTTC.

The table lists this clone with a few counts. This chain uses TRBV10-3 with TRBJ1-1; tentative D call: TRBD1 (5 bases). V dropped 2 bases and J dropped 6 bases, with 10 bases sitting between them. CDR1 is ENHRY, CDR2 SYGVKD, per germline. The CDR3 loop spans 13 amino acids. The CDR3 region has the DNA TGTGCCATCAGTGAGCCCGGGGCTCCTGAAGCTTTCTTT. As protein: CAISEPGAPEAFF.

V and J are TRBV19 and TRBJ1-3; D gene uncertain. V shed 11 bases and J shed 1 base, with 15 bases lying between them. The germline gives CDR1 LNHDA, CDR2 SQIVND (reference sequence). The CDR3 is 14 amino acids. The CDR3 nucleotides are TGTGCCTCAAGAGCCTTACTGTCTGGAAACACCATATATTTT. It codes for CASRALLSGNTIYF.

V gene TRBV7-9 combines with J gene TRBJ2-3, with D possibly being TRBD2 (7 bases). This CDR3 contains 17 residues. Germline CDR1 reads SEHNR; CDR2 reads FQNEAQ (reference sequence). Trimming stripped 4 bases from V and 6 bases from J, with 23 bases between. The CDR3 DNA follows: TGTGCCAGCAGCTCCCCGCTCCGAGGGGGGGGAATTGATACGCAGTATTTT. This encodes CASSSPLRGGGIDTQYF. Together with reference TRBV7-9 and TRBJ2-3, the CDR3 gives the full variable domain: DTGVSQNPRHKITKRGQNVTFRCDPISEHNRLYWYRQTLGQGPEFLTYFQNEAQLEKSRLLSDRFSAERPKGSFSTLEIQRTEQGDSAMYLCASSSPLRGGGIDTQYFGPGTRLTVL.

This chain joins TRBV7-8 and TRBJ1-5, with D possibly being TRBD1 (5 bases). This CDR3 has 14 residues. V was shortened by 5 bases and J by 2 bases, with 10 bases between the two germline ends. Germline-derived CDR1 and CDR2 are SGHVS and FQNEAQ. CDR3 nucleotide sequence: TGTGCCAGCAGCCTGGACAACCGCAATCAGCCCCAGCATTTT. Translation: CASSLDNRNQPQHF.

The gene calls are TRBV14 and TRBJ1-2; possible D gene TRBD1, 5 bases. This CDR3 comprises 12 residues. Germline CDR1 reads SGHDN; CDR2 reads FVKESK. V was cut by 4 bases and J by 4 bases, with 7 bases left in between. This CDR3 reads CASSRDFYGYTF. The CDR3, as DNA: TGTGCCAGCAGCCGGGACTTCTATGGCTACACCTTC.

This CDR3 is CASNPSTDRDTDTQYF. The CDR3 DNA reads TGTGCCAGCAACCCTTCAACGGACAGGGACACAGATACGCAGTATTTT. The chain uses TRBV5-4 and TRBJ2-3; 8 bases match TRBD1. V was pared by 6 bases and J by 2 bases, with 11 bases of the junction left unmatched. CDR1 is SGHNT and CDR2 is YYREEE in the germline V gene (reference sequence). The CDR3 length is 16 residues.